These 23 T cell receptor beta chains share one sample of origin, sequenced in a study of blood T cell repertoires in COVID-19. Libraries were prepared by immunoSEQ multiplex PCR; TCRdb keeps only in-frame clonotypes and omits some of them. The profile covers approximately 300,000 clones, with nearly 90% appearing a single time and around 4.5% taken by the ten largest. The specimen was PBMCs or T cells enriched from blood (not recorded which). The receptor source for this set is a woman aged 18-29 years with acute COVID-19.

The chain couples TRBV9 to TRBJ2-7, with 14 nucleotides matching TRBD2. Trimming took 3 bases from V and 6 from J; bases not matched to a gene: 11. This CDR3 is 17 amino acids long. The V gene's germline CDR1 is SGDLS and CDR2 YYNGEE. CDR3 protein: CASSAGGTSGRRSEQYF. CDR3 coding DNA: TGTGCCAGCAGCGCCGGTGGGACTAGCGGGAGAAGATCCGAGCAGTACTTC.

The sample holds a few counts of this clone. Here the CDR3 DNA reads TGTGCCAGCAGGAAGACCCTAGCGGGAGGATACGAGCAGTACTTC. Residues: CASRKTLAGGYEQYF. The chain joins TRBV6-5 to TRBJ2-7, with 11 bases fitting TRBD2. This CDR3 contains 15 residues. Unmatched junction bases numbered 8, after V lost 6 bases and J lost 4 bases. Germline V gene sequence: CDR1 MNHEY, CDR2 SVGAGI.

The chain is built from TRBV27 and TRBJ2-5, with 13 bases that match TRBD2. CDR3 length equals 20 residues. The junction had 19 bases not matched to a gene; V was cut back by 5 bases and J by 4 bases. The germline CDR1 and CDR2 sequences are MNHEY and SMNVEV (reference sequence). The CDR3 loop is CASSPKGGGLAGESRETQYF. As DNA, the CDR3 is TGTGCCAGCAGTCCAAAGGGGGGCGGACTAGCGGGAGAAAGCAGAGAGACCCAGTACTTC.

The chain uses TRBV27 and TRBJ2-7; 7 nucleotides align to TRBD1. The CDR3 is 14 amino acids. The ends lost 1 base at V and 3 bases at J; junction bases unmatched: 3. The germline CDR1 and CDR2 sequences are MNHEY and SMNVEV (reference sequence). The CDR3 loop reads CASSLWGQSYEQYF. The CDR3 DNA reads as TGTGCCAGCAGTTTATGGGGACAGAGCTACGAGCAGTACTTC.

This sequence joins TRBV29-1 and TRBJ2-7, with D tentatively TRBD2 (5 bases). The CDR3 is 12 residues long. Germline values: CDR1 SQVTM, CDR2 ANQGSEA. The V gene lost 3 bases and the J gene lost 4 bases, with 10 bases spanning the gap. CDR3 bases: TGCAGCGTTGACTCCTCGGGGTACGAGCAGTACTTC. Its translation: CSVDSSGYEQYF.

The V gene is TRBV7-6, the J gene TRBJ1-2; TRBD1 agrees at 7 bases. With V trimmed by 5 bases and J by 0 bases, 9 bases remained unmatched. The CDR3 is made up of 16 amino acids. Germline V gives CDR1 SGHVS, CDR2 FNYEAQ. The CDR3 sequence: CASSPGGAYSNYGYTF. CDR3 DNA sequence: TGTGCCAGCAGCCCAGGGGGAGCCTATTCTAACTATGGCTACACCTTC.

The CDR3 region has the DNA TGTGCCAGCAACCTGACGCCCGTCTCAGGCGTCTATGGCTACACCTTC. It specifies CASNLTPVSGVYGYTF. The V gene is TRBV28, the J gene TRBJ1-2; D is unresolved. CDR1 is MDHEN and CDR2 is SYDVKM in the germline V gene. The V gene lost 7 bases and the J gene lost 4 bases, with 22 bases spanning the gap. CDR3 size: 16 residues.

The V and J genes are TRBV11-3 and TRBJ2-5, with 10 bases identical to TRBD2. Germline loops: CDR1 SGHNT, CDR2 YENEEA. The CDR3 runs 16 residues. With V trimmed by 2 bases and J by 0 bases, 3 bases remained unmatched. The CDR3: CASSLWGLANQETQYF. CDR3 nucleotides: TGTGCCAGCAGCTTATGGGGACTAGCGAACCAAGAGACCCAGTACTTC.

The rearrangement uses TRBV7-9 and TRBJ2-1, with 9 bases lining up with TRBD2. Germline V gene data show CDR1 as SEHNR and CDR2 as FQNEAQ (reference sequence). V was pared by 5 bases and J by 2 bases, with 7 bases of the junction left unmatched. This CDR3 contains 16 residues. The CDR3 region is CASSPGSGRTYNEQFF. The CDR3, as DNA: TGTGCCAGCAGCCCGGGTAGCGGGAGAACCTACAATGAGCAGTTCTTC. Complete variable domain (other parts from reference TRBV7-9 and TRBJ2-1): DTGVSQNPRHKITKRGQNVTFRCDPISEHNRLYWYRQTLGQGPEFLTYFQNEAQLEKSRLLSDRFSAERPKGSFSTLEIQRTEQGDSAMYLCASSPGSGRTYNEQFFGPGTRLTVL.

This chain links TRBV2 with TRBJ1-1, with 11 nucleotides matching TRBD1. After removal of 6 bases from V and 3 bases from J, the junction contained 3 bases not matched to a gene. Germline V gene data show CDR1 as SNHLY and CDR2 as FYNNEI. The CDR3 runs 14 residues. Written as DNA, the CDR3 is TGTGCCAGCAGACTGGGACAGGGGGACACTGAAGCTTTCTTT. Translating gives CASRLGQGDTEAFF.

Here the CDR3 DNA reads TGTGCCAGCAGCCCCGCCCCAGGTCCAAGGGAGCAGTACTTC. Its protein is CASSPAPGPREQYF. The rearrangement uses TRBV7-3 and TRBJ2-7; no clear D. CDR3 length: 14 residues. V was clipped by 5 bases and J by 7 bases, with 18 bases between them. Germline V gene lookup returns CDR1 SGHTA and CDR2 FQGTGA.

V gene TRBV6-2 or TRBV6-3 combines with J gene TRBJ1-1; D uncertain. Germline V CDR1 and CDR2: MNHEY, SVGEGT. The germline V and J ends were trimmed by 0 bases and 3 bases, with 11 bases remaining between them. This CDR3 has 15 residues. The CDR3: CASSYSRVTDTEAFF. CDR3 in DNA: TGTGCCAGCAGTTACTCGCGTGTAACGGACACTGAAGCTTTCTTT.

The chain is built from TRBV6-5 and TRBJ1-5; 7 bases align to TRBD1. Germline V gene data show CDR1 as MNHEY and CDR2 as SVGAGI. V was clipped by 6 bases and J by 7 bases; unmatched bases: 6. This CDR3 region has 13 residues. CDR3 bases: TGTGCCAGCAGCCTACAGGGGACACAGCCCCAGCATTTT. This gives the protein CASSLQGTQPQHF.

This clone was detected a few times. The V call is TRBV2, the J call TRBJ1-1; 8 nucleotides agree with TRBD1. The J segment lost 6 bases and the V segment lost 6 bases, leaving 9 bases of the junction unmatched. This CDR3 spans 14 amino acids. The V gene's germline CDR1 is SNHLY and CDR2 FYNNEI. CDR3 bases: TGTGCCAGCAGAGGACAGGGCTTGAAGCCTGAAGCTTTCTTT. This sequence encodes CASRGQGLKPEAFF. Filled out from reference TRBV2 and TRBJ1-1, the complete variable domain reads EPEVTQTPSHQVTQMGQEVILRCVPISNHLYFYWYRQILGQKVEFLVSFYNNEISEKSEIFDDQFSVERPDGSNFTLKIRSTKLEDSAMYFCASRGQGLKPEAFFGQGTRLTVV.

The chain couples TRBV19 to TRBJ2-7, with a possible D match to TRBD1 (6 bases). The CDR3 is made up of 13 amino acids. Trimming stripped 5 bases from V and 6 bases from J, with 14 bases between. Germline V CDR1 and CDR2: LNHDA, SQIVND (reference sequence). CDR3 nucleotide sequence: TGTGCCAGTAGTCCCCAGGGGTCCGGCGAGCAGTACTTC. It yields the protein CASSPQGSGEQYF.

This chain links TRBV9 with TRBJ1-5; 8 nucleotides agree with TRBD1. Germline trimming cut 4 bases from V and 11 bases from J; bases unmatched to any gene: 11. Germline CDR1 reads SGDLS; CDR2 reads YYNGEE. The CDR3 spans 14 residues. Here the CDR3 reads CASSFRDRLPAQHF. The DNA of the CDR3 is TGTGCCAGCAGCTTCCGGGACAGGTTGCCGGCCCAGCATTTT.

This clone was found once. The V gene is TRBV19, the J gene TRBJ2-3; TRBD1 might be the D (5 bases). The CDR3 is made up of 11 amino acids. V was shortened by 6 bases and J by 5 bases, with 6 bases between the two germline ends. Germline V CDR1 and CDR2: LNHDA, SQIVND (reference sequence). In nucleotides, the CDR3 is TGTGCCAGTAGAAGGGGAGATACGCAGTATTTT. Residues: CASRRGDTQYF.

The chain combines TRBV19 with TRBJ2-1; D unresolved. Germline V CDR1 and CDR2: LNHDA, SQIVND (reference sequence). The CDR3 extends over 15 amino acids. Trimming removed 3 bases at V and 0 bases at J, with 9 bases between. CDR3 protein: CASSISTSSYNEQFF. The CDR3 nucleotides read TGTGCCAGTAGTATCTCCACAAGCTCCTACAATGAGCAGTTCTTC.

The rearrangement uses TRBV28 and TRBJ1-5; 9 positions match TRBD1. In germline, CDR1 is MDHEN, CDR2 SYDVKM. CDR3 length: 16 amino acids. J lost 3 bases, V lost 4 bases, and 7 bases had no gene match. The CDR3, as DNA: TGTGCCAGCAGTTCTCCGGGACAGGGAATCAATCAGCCCCAGCATTTT. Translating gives CASSSPGQGINQPQHF.

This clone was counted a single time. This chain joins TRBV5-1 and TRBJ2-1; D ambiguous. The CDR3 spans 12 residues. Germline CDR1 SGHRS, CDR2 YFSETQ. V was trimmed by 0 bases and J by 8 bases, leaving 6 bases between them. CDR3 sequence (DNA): TGCGCCAGCAGCTTGGGCGAAGATGAGCAGTTCTTC. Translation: CASSLGEDEQFF.

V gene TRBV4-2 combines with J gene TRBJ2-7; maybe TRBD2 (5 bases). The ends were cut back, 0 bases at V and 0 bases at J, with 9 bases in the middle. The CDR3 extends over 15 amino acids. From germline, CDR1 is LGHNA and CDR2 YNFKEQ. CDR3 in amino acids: CASSQDAGVSYEQYF. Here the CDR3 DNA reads TGTGCCAGCAGCCAAGATGCCGGGGTCTCCTACGAGCAGTACTTC.

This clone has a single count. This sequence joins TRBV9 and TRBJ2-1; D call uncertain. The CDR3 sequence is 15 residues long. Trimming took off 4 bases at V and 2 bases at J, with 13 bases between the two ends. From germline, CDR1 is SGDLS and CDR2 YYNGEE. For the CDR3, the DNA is TGTGCCAGCAGCCGGAGTTCTTCTACCTACAATGAGCAGTTCTTC. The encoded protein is CASSRSSSTYNEQFF.

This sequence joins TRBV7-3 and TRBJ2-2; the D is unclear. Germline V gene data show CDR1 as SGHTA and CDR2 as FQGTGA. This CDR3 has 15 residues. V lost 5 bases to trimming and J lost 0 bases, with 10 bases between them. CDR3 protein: CASSLRNTNTGELFF. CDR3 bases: TGTGCCAGCAGCCTCAGGAATACGAACACCGGGGAGCTGTTTTTT.